This is a list of T cell receptor beta chains from one sample in a study of beta chain features in type 1 diabetes. Profiling relied on immunoSEQ multiplex PCR, and the TCRdb table lists in-frame clones only, not all of them. This sample yields hundreds of thousands of clones, of which roughly 12% are seen a single time; roughly 0.017% belongs to the top ten. The sequencing input was naive CD4+ T cells from blood. Receptors were obtained from a man aged 18 to 30 in good health. Both conserved end residues are part of each CDR3. D genes are given only for firm matches. Clone size is given for some rows only: seen once, a few or many times, or a class if the clone is expanded.

abundance,j_gene,v_gene,d_gene,CDR3nt,CDR3aa
-,TRBJ2-1,TRBV9,TRBD2,TGTGCCAGCAGCGTAGCCCTAGCGGACTCCTACAATGAGCAGTTCTTC,CASSVALADSYNEQFF
few,TRBJ1-1,TRBV9,-,TGTGCCAGCAGCGTAGCGGGGACAAACACTGAAGCTTTCTTT,CASSVAGTNTEAFF
few,TRBJ1-5,TRBV30,-,TGTGCCTGGAGTGGACTCAATCAGCCCCAGCATTTT,CAWSGLNQPQHF
few,TRBJ1-6,TRBV5-1,-,TGCGCCAGCAGCCCGGGAACAGGGCAATCACCCCTCCACTTT,CASSPGTGQSPLHF
few,TRBJ2-1,TRBV4-2,-,TGTGCCAGCAGCCAAGCGGAGGGGCTGGCGGGCCCCTACAATGAGCAGTTCTTC,CASSQAEGLAGPYNEQFF
-,TRBJ2-7,TRBV6-5,-,TGTGCCAGCACCTTACCGGGATCCTACGAGCAGTACTTC,CASTLPGSYEQYF
-,TRBJ2-1,TRBV9,-,TGTGCCAGCAGCGTAGCTACCAGCGGCGATGAGCAGTTCTTC,CASSVATSGDEQFF
-,TRBJ2-3,TRBV7-9,TRBD2,TGTGCCAGCAGCTTCCAACGACTAGCGGGGGCAAAGAGTAATACGCAGTATTTT,CASSFQRLAGAKSNTQYF
few,TRBJ1-4,TRBV4-3,-,TGCGCCAGCAGCCTAAAGAGAGATGAAAAACTGTTTTTT,CASSLKRDEKLFF
-,TRBJ2-6,TRBV28,TRBD1,TGTGCCAGCAGTCTAGGTCCCGGGACAGGGACTGGGGCCAACGTCCTGACTTTC,CASSLGPGTGTGANVLTF
few,TRBJ2-7,TRBV5-4,-,TGTGCCAGCAGCGGGGCCTCCAGCTCCTACGAGCAGTACTTC,CASSGASSSYEQYF
-,TRBJ2-2,TRBV27,TRBD1,TGTGCCAGCAGCTCCCTCCCGGGACAGGGGACCGGGGAGCTGTTTTTT,CASSSLPGQGTGELFF
few,TRBJ2-1,TRBV6-5,-,TGTGCCAGCAAAACAGAATACAATGAGCAGTTCTTC,CASKTEYNEQFF
few,TRBJ2-3,TRBV11-2,TRBD2,TGTGCCAGCAGCTTAGGACTAGCGGGGGGAGATACGCAGTATTTT,CASSLGLAGGDTQYF
-,TRBJ1-1,TRBV7-9,-,TGTGCCAGCAGCCCCCCCGGGGGGTACGGAATTGGCACTGAAGCTTTCTTT,CASSPPGGYGIGTEAFF
few,TRBJ1-2,TRBV6-5,-,TGTGCCAGCACCAAACATGCTTTCTATGGCTACACCTTC,CASTKHAFYGYTF
few,TRBJ1-2,TRBV30,TRBD1,TGTGCCTGCACGAAACGACAGGGCTATGGCTACACCTTC,CACTKRQGYGYTF
few,TRBJ1-2,TRBV30,-,TGTGCCTGGAGTTCCGGGGGTGGCTACACCTTC,CAWSSGGGYTF
-,TRBJ2-6,TRBV7-2,-,TGTGCCAGCAGCTCACAGGGCCCTGGGGCCAACGTCCTGACTTTC,CASSSQGPGANVLTF
once,TRBJ2-7,TRBV6-5,-,TGTGCCAGCAGTCCTGAACCGGGACATACCTACGAGCAGTACTTC,CASSPEPGHTYEQYF
-,TRBJ2-7,TRBV18,-,TGTGCCAGCTCACCGACAGCTCCCTTCTCCTACGAGCAGTACTTC,CASSPTAPFSYEQYF
few,TRBJ2-7,TRBV5-1,TRBD2,TGCGCCAGCAGCTTGGAAGGCGGGGGGACCTCCTACGAGCAGTACTTC,CASSLEGGGTSYEQYF
-,TRBJ2-7,TRBV4-2,-,TGTGCCAGCAGCCCGGGACTTACTAGCTCCTACGAGCAGTACTTC,CASSPGLTSSYEQYF
-,TRBJ2-5,TRBV7-8,TRBD2,TGTGCCAGCACCCTTCGCGGGGGGAGACCAGTCTCTCTCGGGACCCAGTACTTC,CASTLRGGRPVSLGTQYF
few,TRBJ2-1,TRBV9,TRBD1,TGTGCCAGCAGCACGGGACAGGGGTTCCACAATGAGCAGTTCTTC,CASSTGQGFHNEQFF
few,TRBJ1-4,TRBV28,TRBD1,TGTGCCAGCACCCTCGGGACAGTTGAAAAACTGTTTTTT,CASTLGTVEKLFF
-,TRBJ1-3,TRBV30,-,TGTGCCTGGGACACCTCTGGAAACACCATATATTTT,CAWDTSGNTIYF
-,TRBJ2-7,TRBV6-4,-,TGTGCCAGCAGTGACTCAGCGGCCTACGAGCAGTACTTC,CASSDSAAYEQYF
-,TRBJ1-2,TRBV7-2,-,TGTGCCAGCAGCTTTGAGGCCGCTAACTATGGCTACACCTTC,CASSFEAANYGYTF
-,TRBJ2-7,TRBV5-1,TRBD1,TGCGCCAGCAGACCCGGACCGGGACAGGCCCTCTCCGAGCAGTACTTC,CASRPGPGQALSEQYF
few,TRBJ1-1,TRBV6-5,-,TGTGCCAGCAGTTATCTAGGGAGGAACACTGAAGCTTTCTTT,CASSYLGRNTEAFF
few,TRBJ2-3,TRBV19,TRBD2,TGTGCCAGTAGAAACCGTCGGACTAGTCCCACAGATACGCAGTATTTT,CASRNRRTSPTDTQYF
few,TRBJ1-2,TRBV7-9,-,TGTGCCAGCAGCTTAAATCAGGGGACCTATGGCTACACCTTC,CASSLNQGTYGYTF
few,TRBJ2-7,TRBV7-9,-,TGTGCCAGCAGCTTAGGTATCGAGAACTACGAGCAGTACTTC,CASSLGIENYEQYF
-,TRBJ2-3,TRBV6-5,-,TGTGCCGCAGCGATGAGATTGGGCACAGATACGCAGTATTTT,CAAAMRLGTDTQYF
few,TRBJ1-2,TRBV29-1,-,TGCAGCTTCTCTCAGGGGACCCCTAATGGCTACACCTTC,CSFSQGTPNGYTF
-,TRBJ1-1,TRBV28,-,TGTGCCAGCAGTTTATGGGGGGGACTGAACACTGAAGCTTTCTTT,CASSLWGGLNTEAFF
-,TRBJ2-2,TRBV18,-,TGTGCCAGCTCACCGGTAGCGGACAACACCGGGGAGCTGTTTTTT,CASSPVADNTGELFF
-,TRBJ1-2,TRBV25-1,TRBD1,TGTGCCAGCAGTGCCACAGGGGATTGGGGCTACACCTTC,CASSATGDWGYTF
few,TRBJ1-2,TRBV5-1,-,TGCGCCAGCAGCCTGACAGGTTCTCTTGTTTATGGCTACACCTTC,CASSLTGSLVYGYTF
-,TRBJ2-1,TRBV7-9,TRBD2,TGTGCCAGCAGCCCAAGAAGACTAGCGGGAGTCTACAATGAGCAGTTCTTC,CASSPRRLAGVYNEQFF
few,TRBJ2-5,TRBV5-1,-,TGCGCCAGCAGCTCCTTCACGGGAGAGACCCAGTACTTC,CASSSFTGETQYF